These T cell receptor beta chains were read from a single sample in a study of T-cell memory formation after mild COVID-19. From the 5' RACE reads, TCRdb called clonotypes with MiXCR, one entry per CDR3 protein. The sample records about 130,000 distinct CDR3 sequences, less than 6.5% being singletons. Sequencing was performed on PBMCs or a T cell subset sorted from them (not recorded which). The receptors shown here come from an adult woman who had mild COVID-19 (a few samples of this study predate the infection). Cell type and time point are not known. CDR3s include the opening cysteine and the closing phenylalanine or tryptophan. The D gene is left open where the match is weak. Clone sizes are given selectively: once, few, many, or a class where the clone is expanded.

d_call,j_call,v_call,clone_size,cdr3_aa,cdr3_nt
TRBD1,TRBJ2-3,TRBV29-1,many,CSATGVGTDTQYF,TGCAGCGCGACAGGGGTGGGGACAGATACGCAGTATTTT
TRBD2,TRBJ2-1,TRBV12-3/TRBV12-4,-,CASTLSGGYNEQFF,TGTGCCAGCACCCTCAGCGGGGGCTACAATGAGCAGTTCTTC
TRBD1,TRBJ1-1,TRBV12-3/TRBV12-4,many,CASSLDRGVTEAFF,TGTGCCAGCAGTTTGGACAGGGGCGTCACTGAAGCTTTCTTT
TRBD2,TRBJ2-3,TRBV6-6,few,CASSIPLAGGPTDTQYF,TGTGCCAGCAGCATCCCCCTAGCGGGAGGGCCCACAGATACGCAGTATTTT
TRBD2,TRBJ2-1,TRBV11-2,-,CASSGLAGFRLSSYNEQFF,TGTGCCAGCAGCGGACTAGCGGGCTTCCGGCTTAGCTCCTACAATGAGCAGTTCTTC
TRBD2,TRBJ2-3,TRBV11-3,-,CASSQTGTSGTDTQYF,TGTGCCAGCAGCCAGACCGGGACTAGCGGCACAGATACGCAGTATTTT
TRBD2,TRBJ2-5,TRBV29-1,few,CSVDRGREGTQYF,TGCAGCGTTGATAGGGGCAGGGAGGGGACCCAGTACTTC
TRBD2,TRBJ2-1,TRBV3-1,few,CASSGSGGWGNEQFF,TGTGCCAGCAGCGGTAGCGGGGGCTGGGGCAATGAGCAGTTCTTC
-,TRBJ1-5,TRBV20-1,many,CSARTGNGQSQPQHF,TGCAGTGCCAGAACAGGAAACGGGCAAAGTCAGCCCCAGCATTTT
-,TRBJ2-2,TRBV20-1,many,CSASTGELFF,TGCAGTGCTAGTACCGGGGAGCTGTTTTTT
-,TRBJ2-1,TRBV12-3/TRBV12-4,few,CASSLSIAANEQFF,TGTGCCAGCAGTTTAAGTATAGCCGCTAATGAGCAGTTCTTC